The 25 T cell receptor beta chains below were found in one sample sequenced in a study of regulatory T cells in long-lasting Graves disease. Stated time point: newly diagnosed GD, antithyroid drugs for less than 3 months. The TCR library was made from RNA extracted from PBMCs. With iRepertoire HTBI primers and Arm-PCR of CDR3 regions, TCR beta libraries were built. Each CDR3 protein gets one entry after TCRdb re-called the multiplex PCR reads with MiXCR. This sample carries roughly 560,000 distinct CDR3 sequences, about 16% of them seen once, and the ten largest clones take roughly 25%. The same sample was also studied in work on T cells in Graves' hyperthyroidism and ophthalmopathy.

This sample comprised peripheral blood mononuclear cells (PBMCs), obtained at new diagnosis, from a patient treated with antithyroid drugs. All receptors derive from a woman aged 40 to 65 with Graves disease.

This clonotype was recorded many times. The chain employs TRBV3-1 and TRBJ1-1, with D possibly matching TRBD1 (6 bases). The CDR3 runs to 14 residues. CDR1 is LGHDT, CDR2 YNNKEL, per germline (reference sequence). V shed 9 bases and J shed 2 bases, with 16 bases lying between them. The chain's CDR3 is CASTLGQFNTEAFF. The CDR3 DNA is TGTGCCAGTACATTGGGACAATTCAACACTGAAGCTTTCTTT.

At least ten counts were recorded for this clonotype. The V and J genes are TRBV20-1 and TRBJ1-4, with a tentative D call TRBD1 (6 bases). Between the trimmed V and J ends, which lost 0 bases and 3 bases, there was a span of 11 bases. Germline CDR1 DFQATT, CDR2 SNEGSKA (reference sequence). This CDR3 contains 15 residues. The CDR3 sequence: CSARDPGHANEKLFF. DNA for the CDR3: TGCAGTGCTAGAGATCCGGGACATGCTAATGAAAAACTGTTTTTT.

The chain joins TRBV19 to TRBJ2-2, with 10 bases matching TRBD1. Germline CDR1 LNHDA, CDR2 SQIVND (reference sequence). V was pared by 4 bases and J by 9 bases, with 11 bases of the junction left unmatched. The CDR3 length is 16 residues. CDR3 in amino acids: CASSRKTGGAIRELFF. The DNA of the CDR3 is TGTGCCAGTAGTAGAAAGACAGGGGGCGCAATCCGGGAGCTGTTTTTT.

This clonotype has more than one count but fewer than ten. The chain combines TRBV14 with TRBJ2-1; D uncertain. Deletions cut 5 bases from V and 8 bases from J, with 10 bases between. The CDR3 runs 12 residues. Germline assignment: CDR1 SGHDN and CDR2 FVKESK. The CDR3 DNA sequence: TGTGCCAGCAGCGTGGTGATCTATGAGCAGTTCTTC. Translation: CASSVVIYEQFF.

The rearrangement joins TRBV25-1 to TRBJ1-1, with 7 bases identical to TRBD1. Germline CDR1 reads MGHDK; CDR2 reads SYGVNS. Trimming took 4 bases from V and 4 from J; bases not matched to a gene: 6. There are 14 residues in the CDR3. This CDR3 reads CASSVTGTVTEAFF. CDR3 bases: TGTGCCAGCAGTGTTACTGGGACAGTCACTGAAGCTTTCTTT.

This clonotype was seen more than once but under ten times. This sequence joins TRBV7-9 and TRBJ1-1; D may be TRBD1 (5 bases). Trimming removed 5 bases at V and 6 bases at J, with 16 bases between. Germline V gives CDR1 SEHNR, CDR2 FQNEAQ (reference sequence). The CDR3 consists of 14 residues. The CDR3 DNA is TGTGCCAGCAGCCCTCCCGGGGACCGCGCTGAAGCTTTCTTT. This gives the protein CASSPPGDRAEAFF.

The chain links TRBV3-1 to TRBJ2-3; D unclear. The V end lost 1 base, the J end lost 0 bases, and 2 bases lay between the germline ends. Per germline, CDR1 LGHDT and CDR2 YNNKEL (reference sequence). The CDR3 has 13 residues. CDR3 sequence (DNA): TGTGCCAGCAGCCAAGTGAGCACAGATACGCAGTATTTT. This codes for CASSQVSTDTQYF.

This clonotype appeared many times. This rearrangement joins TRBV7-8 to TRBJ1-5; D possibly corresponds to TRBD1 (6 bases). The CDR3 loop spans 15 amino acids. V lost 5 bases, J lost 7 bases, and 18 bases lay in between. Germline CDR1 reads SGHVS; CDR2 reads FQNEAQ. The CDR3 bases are TGTGCCAGCAGCACACTCCGGGACAATCAACAGCCCCAGCATTTT. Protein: CASSTLRDNQQPQHF. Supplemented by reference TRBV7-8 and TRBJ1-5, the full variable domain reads GAGVSQSPRYKVAKRGQDVALRCDPISGHVSLFWYQQALGQGPEFLTYFQNEAQLDKSGLPSDRFFAERPEGSVSTLKIQRTQQEDSAVYLCASSTLRDNQQPQHFGDGTRLSIL.

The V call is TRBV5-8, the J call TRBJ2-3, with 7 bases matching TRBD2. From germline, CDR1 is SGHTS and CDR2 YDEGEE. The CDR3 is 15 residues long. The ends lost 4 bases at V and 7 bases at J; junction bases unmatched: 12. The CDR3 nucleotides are TGTGCCAGCAGCCCCGGGAGGACCCCTTCTAATACGCAGTATTTT. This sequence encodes CASSPGRTPSNTQYF.

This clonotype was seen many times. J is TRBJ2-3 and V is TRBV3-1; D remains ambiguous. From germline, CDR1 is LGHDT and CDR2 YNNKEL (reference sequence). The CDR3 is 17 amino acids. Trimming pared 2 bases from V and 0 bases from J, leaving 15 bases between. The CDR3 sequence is CASSQQDPVESTDTQYF. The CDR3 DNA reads TGTGCCAGCAGCCAACAAGATCCGGTGGAAAGCACAGATACGCAGTATTTT.

The CDR3 sequence: CASSADGQPQHF. The CDR3 DNA reads as TGTGCCAGCAGTGCCGATGGTCAGCCCCAGCATTTT. J is TRBJ1-5 and V is TRBV2; no clear D. CDR1 is SNHLY and CDR2 is FYNNEI in the germline V gene. V was clipped by 4 bases and J by 6 bases, with 7 bases between them. CDR3 size: 12 residues.

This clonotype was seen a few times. CDR3: CASSPTLAGGGAGANVLTF. The CDR3 DNA sequence: TGTGCCAGCAGCCCTACACTAGCGGGGGGAGGGGCTGGGGCCAACGTCCTGACTTTC. This rearrangement joins TRBV9 to TRBJ2-6, with TRBD2 identical over 12 bases. V shed 4 bases and J 2 bases; nucleotides not matched to a gene: 10. The germline V gene encodes CDR1 SGDLS and CDR2 YYNGEE. The CDR3 has 19 amino acids.

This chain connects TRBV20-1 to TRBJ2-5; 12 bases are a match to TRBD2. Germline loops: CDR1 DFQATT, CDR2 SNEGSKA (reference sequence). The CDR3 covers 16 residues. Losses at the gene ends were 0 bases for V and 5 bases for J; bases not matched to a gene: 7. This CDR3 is CSARDSSGGAGETQYF. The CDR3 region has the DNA TGCAGTGCTAGAGACTCTAGCGGGGGGGCAGGGGAGACCCAGTACTTC.

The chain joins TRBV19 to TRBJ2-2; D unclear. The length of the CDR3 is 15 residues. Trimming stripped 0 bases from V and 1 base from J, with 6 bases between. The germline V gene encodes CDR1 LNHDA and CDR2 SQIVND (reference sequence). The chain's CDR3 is CASSIDSMNTGELFF. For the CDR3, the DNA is TGTGCCAGTAGTATAGACAGCATGAACACCGGGGAGCTGTTTTTT.

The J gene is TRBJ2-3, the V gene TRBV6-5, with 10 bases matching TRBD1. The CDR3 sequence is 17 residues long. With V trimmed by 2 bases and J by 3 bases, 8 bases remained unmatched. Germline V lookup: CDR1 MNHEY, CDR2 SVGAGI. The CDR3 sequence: CASSYPLTGGGTDTQYF. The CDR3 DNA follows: TGTGCCAGCAGTTACCCCCTGACAGGGGGCGGGACAGATACGCAGTATTTT.

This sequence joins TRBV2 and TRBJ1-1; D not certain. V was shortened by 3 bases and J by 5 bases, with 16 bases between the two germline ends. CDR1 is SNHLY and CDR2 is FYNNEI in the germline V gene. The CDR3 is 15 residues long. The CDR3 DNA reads TGTGCCAGCAGTGATAGAGCCCTCTCTGGGACTGAAGCTTTCTTT. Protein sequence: CASSDRALSGTEAFF.

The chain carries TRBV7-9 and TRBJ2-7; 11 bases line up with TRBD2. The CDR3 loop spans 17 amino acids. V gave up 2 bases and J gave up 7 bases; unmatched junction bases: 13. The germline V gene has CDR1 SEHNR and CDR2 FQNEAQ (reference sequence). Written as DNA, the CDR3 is TGTGCCAGCAGCTTATTAGCGGGGGGGCGATCCGGCAATGAGCAGTACTTC. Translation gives CASSLLAGGRSGNEQYF.

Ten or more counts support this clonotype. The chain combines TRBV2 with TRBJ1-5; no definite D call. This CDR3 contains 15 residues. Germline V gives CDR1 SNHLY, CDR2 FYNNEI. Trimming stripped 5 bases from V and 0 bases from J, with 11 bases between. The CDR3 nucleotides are TGTGCCAGCAGTCCTCAAGGAGTTAGCAATCAGCCCCAGCATTTT. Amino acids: CASSPQGVSNQPQHF.

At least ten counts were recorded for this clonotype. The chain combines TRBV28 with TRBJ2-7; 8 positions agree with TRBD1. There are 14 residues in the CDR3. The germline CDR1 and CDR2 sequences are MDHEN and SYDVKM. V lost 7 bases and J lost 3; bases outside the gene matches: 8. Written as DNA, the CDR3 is TGTGCCAGCACCTTGGACAGGGCCTTCTACGAGCAGTACTTC. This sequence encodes CASTLDRAFYEQYF.

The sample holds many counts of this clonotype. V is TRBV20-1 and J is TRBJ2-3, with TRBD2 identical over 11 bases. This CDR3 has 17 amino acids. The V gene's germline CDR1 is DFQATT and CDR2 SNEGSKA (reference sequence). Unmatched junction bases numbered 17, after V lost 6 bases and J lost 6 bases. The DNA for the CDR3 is TGCAGTGCGATCGATAGCGGGGGGGCTTCCTACCGCGATACGCAGTATTTT. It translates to CSAIDSGGASYRDTQYF.

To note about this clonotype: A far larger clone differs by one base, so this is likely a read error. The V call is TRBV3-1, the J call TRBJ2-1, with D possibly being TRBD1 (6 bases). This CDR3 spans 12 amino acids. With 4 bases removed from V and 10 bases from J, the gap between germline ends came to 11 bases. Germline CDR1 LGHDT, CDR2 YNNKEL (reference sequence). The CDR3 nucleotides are TGTGCCAGCAGCCGAACAGGGTACGAGCAGTTCTTC. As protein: CASSRTGYEQFF.

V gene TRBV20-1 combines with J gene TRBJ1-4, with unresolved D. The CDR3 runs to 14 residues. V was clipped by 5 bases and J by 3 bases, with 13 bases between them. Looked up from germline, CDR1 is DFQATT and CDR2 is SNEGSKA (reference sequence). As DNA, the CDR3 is TGCAGTGCTCTGTCCTCTGAGGCTAATGAAAAACTGTTTTTT. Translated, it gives CSALSSEANEKLFF.

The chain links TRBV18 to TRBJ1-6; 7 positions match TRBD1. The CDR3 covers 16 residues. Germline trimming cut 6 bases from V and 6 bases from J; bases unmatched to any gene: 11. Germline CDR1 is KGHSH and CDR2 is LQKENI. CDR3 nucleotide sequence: TGTGCCAGCTCTCGTAACTCGGGACAGACTAATTCACCCCTCCACTTT. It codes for CASSRNSGQTNSPLHF.

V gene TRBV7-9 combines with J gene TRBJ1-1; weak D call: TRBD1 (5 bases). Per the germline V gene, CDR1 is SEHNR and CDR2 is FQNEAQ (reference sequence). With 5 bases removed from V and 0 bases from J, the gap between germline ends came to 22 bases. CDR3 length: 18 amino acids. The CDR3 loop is CASSPRVWDGSMNTEAFF. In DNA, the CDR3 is TGTGCCAGCAGCCCACGAGTTTGGGACGGTTCCATGAACACTGAAGCTTTCTTT.

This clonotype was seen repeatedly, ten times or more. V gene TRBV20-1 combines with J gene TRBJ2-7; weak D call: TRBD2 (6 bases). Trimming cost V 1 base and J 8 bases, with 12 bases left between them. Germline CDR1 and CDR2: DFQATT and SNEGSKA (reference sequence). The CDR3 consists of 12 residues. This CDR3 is CSARGREEKQYF. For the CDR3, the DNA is TGCAGTGCTAGAGGCAGGGAGGAAAAGCAGTACTTC.